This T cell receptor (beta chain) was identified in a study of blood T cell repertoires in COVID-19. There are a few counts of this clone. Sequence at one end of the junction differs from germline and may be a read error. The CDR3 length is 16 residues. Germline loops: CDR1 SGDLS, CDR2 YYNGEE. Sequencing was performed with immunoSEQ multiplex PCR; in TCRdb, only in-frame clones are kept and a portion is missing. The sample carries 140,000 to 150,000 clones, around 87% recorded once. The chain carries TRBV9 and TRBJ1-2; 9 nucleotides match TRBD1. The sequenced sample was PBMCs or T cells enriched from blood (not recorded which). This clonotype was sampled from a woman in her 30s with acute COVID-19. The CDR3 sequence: CASSEWGDRANYGYTF. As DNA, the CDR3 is TGTGCCAGCAGCGAGTGGGGGGACAGGGCTAATTATGGCTACACCTTC.